This T cell receptor (beta chain) stems from a study of T cell changes during pregnancy in multiple sclerosis. Data came from immunoSEQ multiplex PCR; TCRdb stores just in-frame clones and leaves some out. The sample yields approximately 21,000 clones, roughly 89% seen once. Germline CDR1 reads MNHNS; CDR2 reads SASEGT. Trimming took 5 bases from V and 4 from J, leaving 3 bases between them. The CDR3 loop spans 11 amino acids. Only a few counts were recorded for this clone. The source of this sequence is a female donor with multiple sclerosis, enrolled in a pregnancy study. The specimen was CD8+ T cells from peripheral blood mononuclear cells, collected in the first trimester of pregnancy. The chain joins TRBV6-1 to TRBJ2-1; D gene uncertain. This chain's CDR3 is CASSLYNEQFF. CDR3 DNA: TGTGCCAGCAGTCTATACAATGAGCAGTTCTTC.